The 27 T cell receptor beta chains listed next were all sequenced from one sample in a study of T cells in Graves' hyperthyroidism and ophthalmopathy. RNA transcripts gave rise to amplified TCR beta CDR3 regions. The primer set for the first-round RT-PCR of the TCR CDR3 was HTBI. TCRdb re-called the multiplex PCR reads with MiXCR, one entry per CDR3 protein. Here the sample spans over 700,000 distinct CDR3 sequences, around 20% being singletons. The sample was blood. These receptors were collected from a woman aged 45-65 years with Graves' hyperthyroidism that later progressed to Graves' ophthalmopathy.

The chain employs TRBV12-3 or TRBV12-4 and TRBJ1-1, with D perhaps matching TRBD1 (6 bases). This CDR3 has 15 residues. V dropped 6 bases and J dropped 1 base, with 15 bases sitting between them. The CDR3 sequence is CASSPRLGGNTEAFF. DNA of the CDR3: TGTGCCAGCAGCCCCCGTCTAGGGGGGAACACTGAAGCTTTCTTT.

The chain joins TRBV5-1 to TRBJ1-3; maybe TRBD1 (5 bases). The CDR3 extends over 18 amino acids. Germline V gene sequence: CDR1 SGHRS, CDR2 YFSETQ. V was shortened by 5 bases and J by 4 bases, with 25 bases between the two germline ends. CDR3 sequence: CASSAVTGTRDIGNTIYF. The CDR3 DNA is TGCGCCAGCAGTGCGGTCACCGGGACGCGGGATATCGGAAACACCATATATTTT.

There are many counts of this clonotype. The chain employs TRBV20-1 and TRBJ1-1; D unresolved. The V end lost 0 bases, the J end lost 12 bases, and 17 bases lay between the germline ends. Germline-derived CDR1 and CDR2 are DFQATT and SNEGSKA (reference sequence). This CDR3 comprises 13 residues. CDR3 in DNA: TGCAGTGCTAGAGATAGTACGGGGTTTGGTACTTTCTTT. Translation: CSARDSTGFGTFF.

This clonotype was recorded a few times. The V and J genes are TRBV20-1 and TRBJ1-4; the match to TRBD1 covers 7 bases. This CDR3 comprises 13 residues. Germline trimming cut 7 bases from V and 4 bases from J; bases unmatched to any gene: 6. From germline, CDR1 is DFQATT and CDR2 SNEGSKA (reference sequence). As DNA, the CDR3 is TGCAGTGTACCGGGACAGATTAATGAAAAACTGTTTTTT. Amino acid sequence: CSVPGQINEKLFF.

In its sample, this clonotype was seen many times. Written as DNA, the CDR3 is TGTGCCAGCAGCCAAGAACGGGCAGGGGTTGCGAACACTGAAGCTTTCTTT. Its protein product is CASSQERAGVANTEAFF. The rearrangement joins TRBV3-1 to TRBJ1-1; D is possibly TRBD1 (6 bases). V gave up 0 bases and J gave up 1 base, with 15 bases separating them. Germline values: CDR1 LGHDT, CDR2 YNNKEL (reference sequence). CDR3 size: 17 residues. Combining the CDR3 with reference TRBV3-1 and TRBJ1-1 gives the whole variable domain DTAVSQTPKYLVTQMGNDKSIKCEQNLGHDTMYWYKQDSKKFLKIMFSYNNKELIINETVPNRFSPKSPDKAHLNLHINSLELGDSAVYFCASSQERAGVANTEAFFGQGTRLTVV.

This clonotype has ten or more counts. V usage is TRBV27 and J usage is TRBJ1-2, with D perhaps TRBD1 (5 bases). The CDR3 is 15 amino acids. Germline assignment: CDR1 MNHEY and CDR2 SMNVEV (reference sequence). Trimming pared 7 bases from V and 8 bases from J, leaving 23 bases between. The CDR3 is CASKGTGVTVRGYTF. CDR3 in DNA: TGTGCCAGCAAGGGGACCGGGGTGACAGTGCGCGGCTACACCTTC.

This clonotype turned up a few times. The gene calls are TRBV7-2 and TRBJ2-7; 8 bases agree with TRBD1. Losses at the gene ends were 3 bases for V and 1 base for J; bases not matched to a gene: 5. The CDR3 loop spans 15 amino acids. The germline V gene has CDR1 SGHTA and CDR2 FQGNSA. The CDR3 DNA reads TGTGCCAGCAGCTTGGGACAGGATGATTCCTACGAGCAGTACTTC. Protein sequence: CASSLGQDDSYEQYF.

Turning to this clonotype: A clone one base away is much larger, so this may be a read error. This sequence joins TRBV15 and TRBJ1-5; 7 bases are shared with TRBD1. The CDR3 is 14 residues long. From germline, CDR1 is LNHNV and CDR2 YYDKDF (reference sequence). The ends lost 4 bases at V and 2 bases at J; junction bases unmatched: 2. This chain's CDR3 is CATSIDRGNQPQHF. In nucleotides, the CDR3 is TGTGCCACCAGCATCGACAGGGGCAATCAGCCCCAGCATTTT.

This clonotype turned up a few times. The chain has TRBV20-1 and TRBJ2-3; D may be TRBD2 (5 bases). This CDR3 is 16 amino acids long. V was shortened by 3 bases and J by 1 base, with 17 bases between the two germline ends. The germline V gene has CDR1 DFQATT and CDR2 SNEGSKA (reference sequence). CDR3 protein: CSASTDYLPGTDTQYF. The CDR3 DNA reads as TGCAGTGCTAGTACCGACTACCTCCCCGGCACAGATACGCAGTATTTT.

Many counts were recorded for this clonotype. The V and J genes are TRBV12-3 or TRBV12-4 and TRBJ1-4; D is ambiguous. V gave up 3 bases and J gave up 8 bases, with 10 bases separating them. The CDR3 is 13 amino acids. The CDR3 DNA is TGTGCCAGCAGTTTCCGGGGTGGCGAAAAACTGTTTTTT. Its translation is CASSFRGGEKLFF.

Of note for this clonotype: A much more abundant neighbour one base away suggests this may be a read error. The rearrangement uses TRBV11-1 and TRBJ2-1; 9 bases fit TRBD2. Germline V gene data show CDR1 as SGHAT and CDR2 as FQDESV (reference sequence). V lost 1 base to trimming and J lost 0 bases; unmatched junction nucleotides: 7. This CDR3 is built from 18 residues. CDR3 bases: TGTGCCAGCAGCTTAGGGGTTAGCGGGGGCGCCTCCTACAATGAGCAGTTCTTC. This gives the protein CASSLGVSGGASYNEQFF.

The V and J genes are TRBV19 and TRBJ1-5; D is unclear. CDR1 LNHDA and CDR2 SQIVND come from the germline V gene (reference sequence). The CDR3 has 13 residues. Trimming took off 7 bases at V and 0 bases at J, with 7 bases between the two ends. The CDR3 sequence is CASKQYSNQPQHF. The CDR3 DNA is TGTGCCAGTAAACAGTATAGCAATCAGCCCCAGCATTTT.

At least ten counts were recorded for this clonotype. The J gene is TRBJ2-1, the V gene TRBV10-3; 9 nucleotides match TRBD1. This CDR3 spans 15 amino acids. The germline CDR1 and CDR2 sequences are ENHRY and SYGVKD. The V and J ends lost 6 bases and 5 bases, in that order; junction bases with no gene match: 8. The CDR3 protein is CAIRTGTGLNNEQFF. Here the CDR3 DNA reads TGTGCCATCAGAACCGGGACAGGGCTCAACAATGAGCAGTTCTTC.

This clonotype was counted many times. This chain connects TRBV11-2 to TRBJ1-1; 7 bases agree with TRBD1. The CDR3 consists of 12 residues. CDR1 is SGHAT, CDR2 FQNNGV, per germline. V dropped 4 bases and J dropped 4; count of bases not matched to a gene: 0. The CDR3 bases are TGTGCCAGCAGCTACAGGGGCACTGAAGCTTTCTTT. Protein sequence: CASSYRGTEAFF.

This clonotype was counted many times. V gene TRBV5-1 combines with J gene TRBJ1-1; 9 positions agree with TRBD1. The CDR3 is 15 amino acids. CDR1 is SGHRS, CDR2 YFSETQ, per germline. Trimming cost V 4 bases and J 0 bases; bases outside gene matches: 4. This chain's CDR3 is CASSLGQGLNTEAFF. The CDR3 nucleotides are TGCGCCAGCAGCCTCGGACAGGGGCTGAACACTGAAGCTTTCTTT.

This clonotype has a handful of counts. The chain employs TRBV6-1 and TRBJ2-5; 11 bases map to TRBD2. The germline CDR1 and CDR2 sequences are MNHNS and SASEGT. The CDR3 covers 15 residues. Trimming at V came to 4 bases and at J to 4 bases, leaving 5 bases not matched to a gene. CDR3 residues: CASSVASGGTETQYF. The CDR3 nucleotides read TGTGCCAGCAGTGTCGCTAGCGGGGGGACAGAGACCCAGTACTTC.

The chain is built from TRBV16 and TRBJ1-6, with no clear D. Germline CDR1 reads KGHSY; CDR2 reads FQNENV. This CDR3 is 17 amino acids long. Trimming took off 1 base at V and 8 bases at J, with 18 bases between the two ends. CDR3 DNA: TGTGCCAGCAGCCAATACCTGGTGGATCCCATTCATTCACCCCTCCACTTT. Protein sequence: CASSQYLVDPIHSPLHF.

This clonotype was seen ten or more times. DNA of the CDR3: TGTGCCAGCAGCATGACAGACGTTGTGAGGGCTGAAGCTTTCTTT. It translates to CASSMTDVVRAEAFF. J is TRBJ1-1 and V is TRBV7-9, with D possibly matching TRBD1 (5 bases). The CDR3 extends over 15 amino acids. V lost 5 bases and J lost 6, with 19 bases in between. CDR1 SEHNR and CDR2 FQNEAQ come from the germline V gene (reference sequence).

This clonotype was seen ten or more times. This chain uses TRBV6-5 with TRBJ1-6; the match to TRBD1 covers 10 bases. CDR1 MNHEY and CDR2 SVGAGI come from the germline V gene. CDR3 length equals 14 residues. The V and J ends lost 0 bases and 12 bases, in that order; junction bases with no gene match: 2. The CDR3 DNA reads TGTGCCAGCAGTTACTCGGGACAGGGGTTACCCCTCCACTTT. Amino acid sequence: CASSYSGQGLPLHF.

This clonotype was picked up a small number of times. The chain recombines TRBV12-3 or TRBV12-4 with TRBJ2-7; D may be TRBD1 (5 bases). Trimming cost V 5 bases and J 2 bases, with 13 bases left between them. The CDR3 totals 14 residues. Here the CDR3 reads CASSTLGQTYEQYF. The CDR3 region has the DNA TGTGCCAGCAGTACTCTTGGACAAACCTACGAGCAGTACTTC.

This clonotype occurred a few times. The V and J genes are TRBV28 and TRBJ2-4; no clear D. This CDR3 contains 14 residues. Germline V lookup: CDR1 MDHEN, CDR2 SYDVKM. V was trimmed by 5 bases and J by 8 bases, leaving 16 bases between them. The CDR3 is CASSHGSYGYIQYF. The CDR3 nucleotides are TGTGCCAGCAGTCACGGCAGCTATGGGTACATTCAGTACTTC.

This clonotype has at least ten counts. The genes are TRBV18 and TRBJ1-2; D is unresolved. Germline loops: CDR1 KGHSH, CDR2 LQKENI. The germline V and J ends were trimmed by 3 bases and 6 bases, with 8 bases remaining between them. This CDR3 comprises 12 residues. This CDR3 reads CASSPIVDGYTF. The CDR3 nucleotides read TGTGCCAGCTCACCGATCGTCGATGGCTACACCTTC.

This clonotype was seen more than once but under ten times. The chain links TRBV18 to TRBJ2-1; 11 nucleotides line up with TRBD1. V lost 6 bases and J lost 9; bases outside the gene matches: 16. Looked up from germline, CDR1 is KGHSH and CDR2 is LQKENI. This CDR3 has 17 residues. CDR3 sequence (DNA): TGTGCCAGCTCCCTACGTCCGGGGACAGGGGGGATTAGTGAGCAGTTCTTC. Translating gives CASSLRPGTGGISEQFF.

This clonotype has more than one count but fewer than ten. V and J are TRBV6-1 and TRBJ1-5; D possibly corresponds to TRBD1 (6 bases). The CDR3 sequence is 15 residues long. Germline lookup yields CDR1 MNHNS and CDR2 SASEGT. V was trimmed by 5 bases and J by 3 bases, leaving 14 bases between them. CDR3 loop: CASSLTGFPNQPQHF. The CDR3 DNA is TGTGCCAGCAGTCTTACAGGGTTTCCCAATCAGCCCCAGCATTTT.

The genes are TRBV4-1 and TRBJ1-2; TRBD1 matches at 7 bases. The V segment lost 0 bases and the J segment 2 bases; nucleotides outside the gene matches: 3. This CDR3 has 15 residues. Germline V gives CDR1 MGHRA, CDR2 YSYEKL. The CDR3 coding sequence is TGCGCCAGCAGCCAAGAGGACAGGCTGAACTATGGCTACACCTTC. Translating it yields CASSQEDRLNYGYTF.

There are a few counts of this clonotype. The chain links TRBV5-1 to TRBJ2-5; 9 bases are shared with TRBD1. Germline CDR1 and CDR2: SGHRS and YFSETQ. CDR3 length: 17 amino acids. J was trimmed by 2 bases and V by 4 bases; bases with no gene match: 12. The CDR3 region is CASSANRWGQGQETQYF. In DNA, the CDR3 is TGCGCCAGCAGCGCCAACCGCTGGGGACAGGGACAAGAGACCCAGTACTTC.

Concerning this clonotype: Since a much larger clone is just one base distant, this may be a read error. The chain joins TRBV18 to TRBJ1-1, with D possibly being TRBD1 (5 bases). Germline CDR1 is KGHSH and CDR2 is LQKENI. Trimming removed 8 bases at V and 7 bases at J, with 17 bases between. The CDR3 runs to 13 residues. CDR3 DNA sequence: TGTGCCAGCCGGGTCGATGGGGCAGTTGAAGCTTTCTTT. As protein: CASRVDGAVEAFF.